One sample yielded the 2 T cell receptor beta chains listed below, sequenced in a study of beta chain features in type 1 diabetes (dated by TCRdb to the late 2010s). The protocol used for the library was the immunoSEQ multiplex PCR assay. The High Capacity cDNA Reverse Transcription Kit was used to reverse transcribe all of the isolated RNA, meaning that expressed TCRB transcripts were what got sequenced. TCRdb retrieved this table from immuneACCESS and kept in-frame rearrangements only. Not all clones are present; in checked studies, unresolved V genes account for under half, and no reason is known for the remainder. The sample table lists about 220,000 clones, 11% of them with a count of one. The ten largest clones add up to 1% to 1.5% of the sample. Sample: central memory CD4+ T cells from blood. The source is a man aged 18 to 35 in good health.

This clone was recorded a few times. This chain uses TRBV7-2 with TRBJ2-7; D uncertain. Germline loops: CDR1 SGHTA, CDR2 FQGNSA. CDR3 size: 13 residues. V lost 2 bases to trimming and J lost 2 bases, with 7 bases between them. The CDR3 region is CASSLNPAYEQYF. The CDR3 bases are TGTGCCAGCAGCTTAAACCCAGCCTACGAGCAGTACTTC.

V usage is TRBV30 and J usage is TRBJ2-7, with D possibly called TRBD1 or TRBD2 (6 bases each). Trimming took 0 bases from V and 2 from J, leaving 8 bases between them. The CDR3 has 13 residues. From germline, CDR1 is GTSNPN and CDR2 SVGIG (reference sequence). CDR3 nucleotides: TGTGCCTGGAGTGTCGGGGGCCCCTACGAGCAGTACTTC. Its protein is CAWSVGGPYEQYF.